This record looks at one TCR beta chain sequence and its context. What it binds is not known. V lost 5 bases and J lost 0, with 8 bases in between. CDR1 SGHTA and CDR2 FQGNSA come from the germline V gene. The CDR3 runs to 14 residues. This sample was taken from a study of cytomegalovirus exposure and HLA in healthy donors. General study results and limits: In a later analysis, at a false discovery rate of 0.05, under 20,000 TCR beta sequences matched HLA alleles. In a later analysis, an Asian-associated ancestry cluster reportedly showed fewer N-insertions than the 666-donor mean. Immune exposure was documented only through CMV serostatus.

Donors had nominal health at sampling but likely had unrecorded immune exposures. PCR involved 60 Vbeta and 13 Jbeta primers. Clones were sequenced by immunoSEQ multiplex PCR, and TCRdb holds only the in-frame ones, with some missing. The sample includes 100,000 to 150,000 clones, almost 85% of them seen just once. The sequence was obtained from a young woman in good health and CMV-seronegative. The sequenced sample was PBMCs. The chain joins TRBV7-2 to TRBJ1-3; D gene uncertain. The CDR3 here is CASSPRFSGNTIYF. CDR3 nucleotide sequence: TGTGCCAGCAGCCCTAGGTTCTCTGGAAACACCATATATTTT.